What follows describes a single TCR beta chain. What it recognizes is unknown. 13 Jbeta primers and 60 Vbeta primers were used for the PCR. Only in-frame clones appear in the TCRdb table, and some are missing; sequencing was by immunoSEQ multiplex PCR. This sample's table has more than 50,000 clones. The data stem from a study of cytomegalovirus exposure and HLA in healthy donors. There are 14 residues in the CDR3. V shed 5 bases and J 7 bases; nucleotides not matched to a gene: 7. The germline V gene encodes CDR1 MNHEY and CDR2 SMNVEV (reference sequence). Findings of the study overall: The authors enumerated around 150 TCR beta chains as linked to cytomegalovirus. The presence/absence work took it that sequencing depth was about the same across donors.

The clonotype was recovered from a man aged 50-60 years in good health and CMV-seropositive. The chain has TRBV27 and TRBJ2-1, with 8 nucleotides matching TRBD1. Material: PBMCs. CDR3 sequence reads: CASSIAGTGNEQFF. For the CDR3, the DNA is TGTGCCAGCAGTATCGCCGGGACAGGAAATGAGCAGTTCTTC.